This entry is about one TCR beta chain. Its antigen is not known. This sample is part of a study of human T cells and chemical hapten exposure. The study's library attached unique molecular identifiers to single cDNA molecules. Using its own MiXCR run on the 5' RACE reads, TCRdb lists one record per CDR3 protein. The sample lists tens of thousands of distinct CDR3 sequences; less than 9.5% were seen once. General study points: TCRs above 1 in 1000 frequency did not change with DPC sensitization.

It was unfractionated whole blood from which total RNA was extracted. The sequence was obtained from a male donor in good health.

CDR3 region: CASGLGPQTQYF. The CDR3 DNA sequence: TGTGCTAGTGGTCTTGGCCCCCAGACCCAGTACTTC. V usage is TRBV12-5 and J usage is TRBJ2-5; D is ambiguous. The CDR3 is made up of 12 amino acids. Germline V gene sequence: CDR1 LGHNT, CDR2 FRNRAP. Deletions cut 5 bases from V and 6 bases from J, with 10 bases between.